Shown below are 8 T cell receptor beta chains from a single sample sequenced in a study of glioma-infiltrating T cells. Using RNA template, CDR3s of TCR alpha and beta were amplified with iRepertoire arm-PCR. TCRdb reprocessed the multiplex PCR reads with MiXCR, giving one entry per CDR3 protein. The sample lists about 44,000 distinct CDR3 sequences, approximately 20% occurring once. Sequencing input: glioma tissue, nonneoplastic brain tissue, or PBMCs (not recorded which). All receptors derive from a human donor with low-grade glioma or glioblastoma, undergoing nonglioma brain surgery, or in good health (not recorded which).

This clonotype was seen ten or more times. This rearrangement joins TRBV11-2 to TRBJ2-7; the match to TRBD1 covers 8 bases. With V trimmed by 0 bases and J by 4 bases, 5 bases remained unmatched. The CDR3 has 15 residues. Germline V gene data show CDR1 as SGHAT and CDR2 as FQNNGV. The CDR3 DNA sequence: TGTGCCAGCAGCTTAGAGACAGGGGTAGGATACGAGCAGTACTTC. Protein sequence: CASSLETGVGYEQYF.

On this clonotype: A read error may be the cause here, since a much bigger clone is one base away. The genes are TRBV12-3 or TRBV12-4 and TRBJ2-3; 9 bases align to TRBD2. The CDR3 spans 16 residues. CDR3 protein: CANSFAGGLFTDTQYF. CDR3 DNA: TGTGCCAACAGTTTTGCGGGGGGGCTTTTCACAGATACGCAGTATTTT.

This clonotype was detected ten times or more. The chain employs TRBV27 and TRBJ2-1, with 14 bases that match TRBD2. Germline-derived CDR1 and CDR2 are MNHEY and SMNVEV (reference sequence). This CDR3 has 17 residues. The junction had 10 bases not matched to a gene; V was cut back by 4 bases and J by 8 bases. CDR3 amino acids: CASSSKTGLAGAHEQFF. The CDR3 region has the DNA TGTGCCAGCAGTTCCAAAACGGGACTAGCGGGAGCACATGAGCAGTTCTTC.

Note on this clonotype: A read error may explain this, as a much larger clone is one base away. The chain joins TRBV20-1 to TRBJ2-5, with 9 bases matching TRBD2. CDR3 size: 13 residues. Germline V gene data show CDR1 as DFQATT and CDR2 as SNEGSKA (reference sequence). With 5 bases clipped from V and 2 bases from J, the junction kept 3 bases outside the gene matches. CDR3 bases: TGCAGTGCTCAGACTAGCGGACAAGAGACCCAGTACTTC. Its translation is CSAQTSGQETQYF.

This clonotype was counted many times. This chain's CDR3 is CASSEAGDITDTQYF. Written as DNA, the CDR3 is TGTGCCAGCAGTGAAGCGGGGGATATCACAGATACGCAGTATTTT. The J gene is TRBJ2-3, the V gene TRBV2; D may correspond to TRBD1 or TRBD2 (5 bases each). The CDR3 covers 15 residues. Trimming removed 0 bases at V and 2 bases at J, with 9 bases between. Germline V gene data show CDR1 as SNHLY and CDR2 as FYNNEI.

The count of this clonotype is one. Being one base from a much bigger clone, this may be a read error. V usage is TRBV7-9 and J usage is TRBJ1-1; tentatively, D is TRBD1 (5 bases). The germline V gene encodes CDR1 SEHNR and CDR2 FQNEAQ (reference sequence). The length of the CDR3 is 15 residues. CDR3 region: CASSRRSGEDTDAFF. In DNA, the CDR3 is TGTGCCAGCAGCCGGAGATCGGGTGAGGACACTGACGCTTTCTTT. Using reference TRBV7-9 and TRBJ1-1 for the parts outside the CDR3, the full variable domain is DTGVSQNPRHKITKRGQNVTFRCDPISEHNRLYWYRQTLGQGPEFLTYFQNEAQLEKSRLLSDRFSAERPKGSFSTLEIQRTEQGDSAMYLCASSRRSGEDTDAFFGQGTRLTVV.

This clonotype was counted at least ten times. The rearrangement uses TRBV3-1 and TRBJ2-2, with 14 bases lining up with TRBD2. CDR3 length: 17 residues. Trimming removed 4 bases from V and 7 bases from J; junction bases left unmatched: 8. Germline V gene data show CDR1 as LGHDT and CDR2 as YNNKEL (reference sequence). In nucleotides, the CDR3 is TGTGCCAGCAGCCCGACTAGCGGGGGGGCGCTGAACGGGGAGCTGTTTTTT. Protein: CASSPTSGGALNGELFF.

The CDR3 bases are TGTGCCAGCAGCTTTGTCCCGGGAGACAGCCGCTCCTACGAGCAGTACTTC. It specifies CASSFVPGDSRSYEQYF. The V call is TRBV7-9, the J call TRBJ2-7; the D gene is possibly TRBD2 (6 bases). CDR1 and CDR2 from the germline V gene are SEHNR and FQNEAQ (reference sequence). Between the trimmed V and J ends, which lost 3 bases and 0 bases, there was a span of 18 bases. This CDR3 region has 17 residues.